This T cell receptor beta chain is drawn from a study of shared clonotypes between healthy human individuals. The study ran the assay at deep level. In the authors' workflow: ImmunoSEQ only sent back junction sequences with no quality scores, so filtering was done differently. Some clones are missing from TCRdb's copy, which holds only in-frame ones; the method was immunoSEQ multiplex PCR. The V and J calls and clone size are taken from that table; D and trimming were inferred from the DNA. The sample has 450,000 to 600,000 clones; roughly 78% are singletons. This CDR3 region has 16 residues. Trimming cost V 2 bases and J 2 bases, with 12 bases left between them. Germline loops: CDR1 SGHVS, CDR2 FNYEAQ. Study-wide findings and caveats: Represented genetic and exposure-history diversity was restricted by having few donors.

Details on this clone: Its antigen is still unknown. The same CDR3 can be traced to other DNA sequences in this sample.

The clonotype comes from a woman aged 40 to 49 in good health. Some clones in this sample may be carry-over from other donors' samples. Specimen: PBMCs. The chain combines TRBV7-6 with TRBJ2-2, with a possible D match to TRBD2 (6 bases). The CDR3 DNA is TGTGCCAGCAGCTTAATGGGCGGGACCAACACCGGGGAGCTGTTTTTT. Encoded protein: CASSLMGGTNTGELFF. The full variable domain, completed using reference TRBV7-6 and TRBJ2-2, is GAGVSQSPRYKVTKRGQDVALRCDPISGHVSLYWYRQALGQGPEFLTYFNYEAQQDKSGLPNDRFSAERPEGSISTLTIQRTEQRDSAMYRCASSLMGGTNTGELFFGEGSRLTVL.